Sequencing of this T cell receptor beta chain was carried out in a study of blood T cell repertoires in COVID-19. The data were produced by immunoSEQ multiplex PCR, yet TCRdb's version contains in-frame clones alone and is incomplete. Among 280,000 or so clones listed, around nine tenths were seen once. The participants were between roughly 18 and 89 years old and came from under 25 US areas. Self-reported history from a screening survey and questionnaire set each donor's cohort. The TCR originated in a woman between 40 and 55 years old who had recovered from COVID-19. Sequencing used PBMCs or T cells enriched from blood (not recorded which).

Here the CDR3 reads CASSRLPAGSAGYTF. The CDR3 nucleotides are TGTGCCAGCAGCCGACTTCCAGCGGGGTCGGCTGGCTACACCTTC. The chain couples TRBV11-2 to TRBJ1-2; D gene uncertain. V gave up 5 bases and J gave up 7 bases, with 20 bases separating them. Germline V gene sequence: CDR1 SGHAT, CDR2 FQNNGV. This CDR3 region has 15 residues.